This is a list of T cell receptor beta chains from one sample in a study of OX40 agonist ivuxolimab in advanced cancers. Assay used: immunoSEQ multiplex PCR; TCRdb lists only in-frame clones, some missing. The sample has roughly 20,000 clones, around four fifths seen once. Sample: CD4+ or CD8+ T cells sorted from blood, taken in a trial of the OX40 agonist ivuxolimab. The receptors here all came from an adult with an advanced solid tumor such as melanoma, head and neck, liver or kidney cancer. The CDR3 runs from the conserved cysteine through the conserved F or W. Each record gives: CDR3 DNA, CDR3 protein, clone size, D gene, J gene, V gene. D genes are given only for firm matches. Clone size is given for some rows only: seen once, a few or many times, or a class if the clone is expanded.

CDR3 DNA: TGTGCCAGCAGCCCTCAGGGGGGACTCCGAGCCAAAAACATTCAGTACTTC; CDR3 protein: CASSPQGGLRAKNIQYF; clone size: NA; D gene: NA; J gene: TRBJ2-4; V gene: TRBV7-8
CDR3 DNA: TGTGCCAGTAGTATGGACTCCGCTTATCAGCCCCAGCATTTT; CDR3 protein: CASSMDSAYQPQHF; clone size: NA; D gene: NA; J gene: TRBJ1-5; V gene: TRBV19
CDR3 DNA: TGTGCCACCATGCCTAGCGGGGGCACCGGGGAGCTGTTTTTT; CDR3 protein: CATMPSGGTGELFF; clone size: NA; D gene: TRBD2; J gene: TRBJ2-2; V gene: TRBV2
CDR3 DNA: TGTGCCAGCGGACTAGCGGGAGGGCGGTACGAGCAGTACTTC; CDR3 protein: CASGLAGGRYEQYF; clone size: NA; D gene: TRBD2; J gene: TRBJ2-7; V gene: TRBV6-1
CDR3 DNA: TGTGCCAGCAGCCCAACACAGGGTCGCGCAGATACGCAGTATTTT; CDR3 protein: CASSPTQGRADTQYF; clone size: NA; D gene: NA; J gene: TRBJ2-3; V gene: TRBV6-5
CDR3 DNA: TGCGCCAGCAGCCGACGACTAGCGGGAGGGTACGAGCAGTACTTC; CDR3 protein: CASSRRLAGGYEQYF; clone size: NA; D gene: TRBD2; J gene: TRBJ2-7; V gene: TRBV4-3
CDR3 DNA: TGTGCCAGCAGTCGGGACAGGGGGTATGGCTACACCTTC; CDR3 protein: CASSRDRGYGYTF; clone size: NA; D gene: TRBD1; J gene: TRBJ1-2; V gene: TRBV6-5
CDR3 DNA: TGTGCCAGCAGCTTGGCTCAGGGTGATTTGCCAGATACGCAGTATTTT; CDR3 protein: CASSLAQGDLPDTQYF; clone size: NA; D gene: NA; J gene: TRBJ2-3; V gene: TRBV5-4
CDR3 DNA: TGTGCCAGCAGCGTAGGCGGTTCACCCTACGAGCAGTACTTC; CDR3 protein: CASSVGGSPYEQYF; clone size: NA; D gene: NA; J gene: TRBJ2-7; V gene: TRBV9
CDR3 DNA: TGTGCCAGCCCCCCCTTGGGTGATTTGGTGCCCCAGCATTTT; CDR3 protein: CASPPLGDLVPQHF; clone size: NA; D gene: NA; J gene: TRBJ1-5; V gene: TRBV14
CDR3 DNA: TGTGCCAGCAGCTTATACCCTAAGCCTAGAGGGGGCTACAATGAGCAGTTCTTC; CDR3 protein: CASSLYPKPRGGYNEQFF; clone size: NA; D gene: NA; J gene: TRBJ2-1; V gene: TRBV11-1
CDR3 DNA: TGTGCCAGCAGCATGCGGGATCGTCCGGACAATGAGCAGTTCTTC; CDR3 protein: CASSMRDRPDNEQFF; clone size: NA; D gene: NA; J gene: TRBJ2-1; V gene: TRBV5-4
CDR3 DNA: TGTGCCAGTAGTCCCCGTCTCGGCCTTTACAATGAGCAGTTCTTC; CDR3 protein: CASSPRLGLYNEQFF; clone size: NA; D gene: NA; J gene: TRBJ2-1; V gene: TRBV19
CDR3 DNA: TGTGCCAGCAGGTCACTTCCCGCCTACGAGCAGTACTTC; CDR3 protein: CASRSLPAYEQYF; clone size: NA; D gene: NA; J gene: TRBJ2-7; V gene: TRBV2
CDR3 DNA: TGTGCCTGGACAGGGGACGTTGACGTGAGCTCTGGAAACACCATATATTTT; CDR3 protein: CAWTGDVDVSSGNTIYF; clone size: once; D gene: NA; J gene: TRBJ1-3; V gene: TRBV30
CDR3 DNA: TGTGCCACCAGCAGAGACGTAAAACAGGGTTCCGGCTCCTACAATGAGCAGTTCTTC; CDR3 protein: CATSRDVKQGSGSYNEQFF; clone size: NA; D gene: NA; J gene: TRBJ2-1; V gene: TRBV15
CDR3 DNA: TGTGCCAGCGCGGATGGGGGCTGGGCCAAAAACATTCAGTACTTC; CDR3 protein: CASADGGWAKNIQYF; clone size: NA; D gene: NA; J gene: TRBJ2-4; V gene: TRBV18
CDR3 DNA: TGTGCCAGTGGGCAGGGGGCCTACTACGAGCAGTACTTC; CDR3 protein: CASGQGAYYEQYF; clone size: NA; D gene: TRBD1; J gene: TRBJ2-7; V gene: TRBV27
CDR3 DNA: TGTGCCAGCAGTTCCACGTCGGGAGTGCCCTACAATGAGCAGTTCTTC; CDR3 protein: CASSSTSGVPYNEQFF; clone size: NA; D gene: NA; J gene: TRBJ2-1; V gene: TRBV27
CDR3 DNA: TGTGCCAGTAGTTCTAGCGGGGGCTACGAGCAGTACTTC; CDR3 protein: CASSSSGGYEQYF; clone size: NA; D gene: TRBD2; J gene: TRBJ2-7; V gene: TRBV19
CDR3 DNA: TGTGCCAGCAGTTACAAGGGGAATAGCAATCAGCCCCAGCATTTT; CDR3 protein: CASSYKGNSNQPQHF; clone size: NA; D gene: NA; J gene: TRBJ1-5; V gene: TRBV6-5
CDR3 DNA: TGTGCCAGCAGGCGGACTAGCCGAGTGGTTCATGAGCAGTTCTTC; CDR3 protein: CASRRTSRVVHEQFF; clone size: NA; D gene: TRBD2; J gene: TRBJ2-1; V gene: TRBV27
CDR3 DNA: TGTGCCAGTAGTTTAGCGGGAGGGCCAAATGAGCAGTTCTTC; CDR3 protein: CASSLAGGPNEQFF; clone size: NA; D gene: TRBD2; J gene: TRBJ2-1; V gene: TRBV19
CDR3 DNA: TGTGCCAGCAACTTCGGGCTAGCGGGGACAGAGCAGTTCTTC; CDR3 protein: CASNFGLAGTEQFF; clone size: NA; D gene: TRBD2; J gene: TRBJ2-1; V gene: TRBV27
CDR3 DNA: TGTGCCAGCAGTTGGACAGGGGGCCAGACCCAGTACTTC; CDR3 protein: CASSWTGGQTQYF; clone size: NA; D gene: TRBD1; J gene: TRBJ2-5; V gene: TRBV27
CDR3 DNA: TGTGCCAGCAGCGTAGTAGGAAAGGGGGCGAGTGAGCAGTTCTTC; CDR3 protein: CASSVVGKGASEQFF; clone size: once; D gene: TRBD1; J gene: TRBJ2-1; V gene: TRBV9